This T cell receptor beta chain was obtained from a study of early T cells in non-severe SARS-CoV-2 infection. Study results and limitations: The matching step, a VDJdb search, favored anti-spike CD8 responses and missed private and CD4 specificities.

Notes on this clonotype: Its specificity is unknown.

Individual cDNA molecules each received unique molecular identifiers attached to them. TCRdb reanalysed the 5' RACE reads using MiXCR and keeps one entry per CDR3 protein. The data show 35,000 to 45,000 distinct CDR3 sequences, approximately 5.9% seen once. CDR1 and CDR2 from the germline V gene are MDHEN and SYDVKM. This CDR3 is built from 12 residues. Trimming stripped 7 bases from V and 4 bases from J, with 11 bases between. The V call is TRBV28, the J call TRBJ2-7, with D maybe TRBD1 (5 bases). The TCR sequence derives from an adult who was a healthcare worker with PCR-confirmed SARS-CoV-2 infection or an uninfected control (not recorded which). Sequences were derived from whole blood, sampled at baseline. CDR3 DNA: TGTGCCAGCACCCAGACAGTTTACGAGCAGTACTTC. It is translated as CASTQTVYEQYF. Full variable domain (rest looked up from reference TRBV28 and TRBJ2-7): DVKVTQSSRYLVKRTGEKVFLECVQDMDHENMFWYRQDPGLGLRLIYFSYDVKMKEKGDIPEGYSVSREKKERFSLILESASTNQTSMYLCASTQTVYEQYFGPGTRLTVT.